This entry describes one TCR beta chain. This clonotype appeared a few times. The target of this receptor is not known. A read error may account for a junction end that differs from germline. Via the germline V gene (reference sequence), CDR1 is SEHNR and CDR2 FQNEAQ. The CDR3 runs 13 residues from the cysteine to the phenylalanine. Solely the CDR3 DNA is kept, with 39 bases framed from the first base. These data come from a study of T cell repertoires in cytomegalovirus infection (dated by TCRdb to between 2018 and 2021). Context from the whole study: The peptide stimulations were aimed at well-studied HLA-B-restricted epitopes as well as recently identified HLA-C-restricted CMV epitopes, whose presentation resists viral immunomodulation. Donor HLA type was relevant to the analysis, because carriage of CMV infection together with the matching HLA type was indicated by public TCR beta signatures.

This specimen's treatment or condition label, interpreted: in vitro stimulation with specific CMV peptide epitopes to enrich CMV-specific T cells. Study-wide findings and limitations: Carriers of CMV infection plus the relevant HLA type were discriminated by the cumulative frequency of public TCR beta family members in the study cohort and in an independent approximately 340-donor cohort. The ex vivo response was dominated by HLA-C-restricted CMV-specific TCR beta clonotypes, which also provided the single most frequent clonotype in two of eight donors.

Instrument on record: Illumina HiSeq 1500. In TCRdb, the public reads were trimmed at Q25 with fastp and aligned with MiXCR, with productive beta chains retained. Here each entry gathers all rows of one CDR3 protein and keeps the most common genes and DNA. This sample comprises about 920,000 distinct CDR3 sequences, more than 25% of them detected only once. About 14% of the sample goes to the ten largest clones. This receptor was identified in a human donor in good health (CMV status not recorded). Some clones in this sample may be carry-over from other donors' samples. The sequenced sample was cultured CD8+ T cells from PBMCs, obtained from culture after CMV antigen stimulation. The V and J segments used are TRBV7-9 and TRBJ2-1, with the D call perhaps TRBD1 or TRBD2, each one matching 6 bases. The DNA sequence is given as TGTGCCAGCAGCCCTCAAAGGGGGGTAGAGGGTTCCTTC. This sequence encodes CASSPQRGVEGSF. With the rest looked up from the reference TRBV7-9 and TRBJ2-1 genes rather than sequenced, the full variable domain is DTGVSQNPRHKITKRGQNVTFRCDPISEHNRLYWYRQTLGQGPEFLTYFQNEAQLEKSRLLSDRFSAERPKGSFSTLEIQRTEQGDSAMYLCASSPQRGVEGSFGPGTRLTVL.